The source of this TCR beta chain is a study of beta chain features in type 1 diabetes. Overall study results and limits: Among patients with Type 1 diabetes, TCRB CDR3s were moderately but significantly shorter in every one of the four CD4+ subsets. Although PCR might favor shorter templates, it would do so equally in patients and controls. Patients showed naive, central memory and Treg TCRB repertoires that appeared more similar than those of healthy donors.

CDR3 length equals 15 residues. Trimming stripped 7 bases from V and 1 base from J, with 15 bases between. Germline V gives CDR1 SEHNR, CDR2 FQNEAQ (reference sequence). Since all of the isolated RNA was reverse transcribed, expressed TCRB transcripts were what got sequenced. This table comes from immunoSEQ multiplex PCR, and its TCRdb copy is limited to in-frame clones, with some not included. Among approximately 600,000 clones listed, 9.5% to 15% were seen once. This clone was found a few times. Its antigen is not identified. The sequencing input was naive CD4+ T cells from blood. The chain uses TRBV7-9 and TRBJ2-3; possibly TRBD2 for D (6 bases). The clonotype originates from a man younger than 45 with type 1 diabetes. The CDR3 loop is CASIGVRGRTDTQYF. CDR3 DNA: TGTGCCAGCATCGGGGTGCGGGGCCGCACAGATACGCAGTATTTT.